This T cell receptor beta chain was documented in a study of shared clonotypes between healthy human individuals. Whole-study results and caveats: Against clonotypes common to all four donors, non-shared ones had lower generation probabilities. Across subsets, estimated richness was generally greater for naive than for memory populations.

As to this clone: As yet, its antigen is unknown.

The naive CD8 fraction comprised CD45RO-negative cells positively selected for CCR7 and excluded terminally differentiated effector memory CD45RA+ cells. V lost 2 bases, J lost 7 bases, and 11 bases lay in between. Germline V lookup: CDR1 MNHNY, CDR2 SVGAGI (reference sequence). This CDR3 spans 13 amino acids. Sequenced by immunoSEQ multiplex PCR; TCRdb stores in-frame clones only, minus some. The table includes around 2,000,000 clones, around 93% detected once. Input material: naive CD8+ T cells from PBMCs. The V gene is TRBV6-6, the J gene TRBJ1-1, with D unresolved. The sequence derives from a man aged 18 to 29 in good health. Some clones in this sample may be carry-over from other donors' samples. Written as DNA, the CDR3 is TGTGCCAGCAGTTACGGCCAGAGGGATGAAGCTTTCTTT. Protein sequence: CASSYGQRDEAFF.